The present T cell receptor (beta chain) was sequenced within a study of early T cells in non-severe SARS-CoV-2 infection. Germline values: CDR1 MNHNS, CDR2 SASEGT. The CDR3 consists of 10 residues. This clonotype was recorded a few times. Its specificity is not known. One end of the junction varies from germline; a read error may be responsible. Study-wide findings and caveats: Anti-spike CD8 specificities were favored by VDJdb matching, whose results missed private and CD4 specificities.

Tagging with unique molecular identifiers was applied to individual cDNA molecules. TCRdb reanalysed the 5' RACE reads using MiXCR and keeps one entry per CDR3 protein. The data show approximately 66,000 distinct CDR3 sequences, 12% seen once. The source is an adult who was a healthcare worker with PCR-confirmed SARS-CoV-2 infection or an uninfected control (not recorded which). The donor label of this sample is uncertain. The source was whole blood, collected at baseline. V is TRBV6-1 and J is TRBJ1-1; no clear D. The CDR3 nucleotides read TGTGCCAGCAGTGAATTTGCAGTGTACTTT. This translates into CASSEFAVYF.